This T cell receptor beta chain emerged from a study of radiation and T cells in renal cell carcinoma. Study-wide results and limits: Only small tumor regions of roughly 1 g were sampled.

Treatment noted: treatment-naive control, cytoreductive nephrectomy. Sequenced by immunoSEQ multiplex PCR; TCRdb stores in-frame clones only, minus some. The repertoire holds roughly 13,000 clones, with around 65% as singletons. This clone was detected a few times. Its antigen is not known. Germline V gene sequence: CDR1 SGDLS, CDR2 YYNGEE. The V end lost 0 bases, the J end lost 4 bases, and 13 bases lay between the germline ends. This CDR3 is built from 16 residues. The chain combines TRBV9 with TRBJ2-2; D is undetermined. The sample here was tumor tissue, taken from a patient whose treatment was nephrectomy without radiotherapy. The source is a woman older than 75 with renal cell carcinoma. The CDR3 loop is CASSVVLAPGTGELFF. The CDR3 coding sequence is TGTGCCAGCAGCGTAGTATTAGCCCCGGGCACCGGGGAGCTGTTTTTT.